A selection of T cell receptor beta chains follows, all from one sample in a study of T cell changes during pregnancy in multiple sclerosis. Generated by immunoSEQ multiplex PCR, the TCRdb table keeps only in-frame clones and is missing some. The sample holds approximately 79,000 clones, more than 90% seen once. The sequencing used CD4+ T cells from peripheral blood mononuclear cells, collected before pregnancy. These receptors were taken from a female donor with multiple sclerosis, enrolled in a pregnancy study. Each CDR3 is given with its conserved first and last residue. The order of the fields is clone size, V gene, D gene, J gene, CDR3 protein, CDR3 DNA. The D gene is left open where the match is weak. Clone size appears in some rows only: once, few, many, or a class for an expanded clone.

clone_size: -; v_call: TRBV2; d_call: -; j_call: TRBJ1-4; cdr3_aa: CASSPSGNEKLFF; cdr3_nt: TGTGCCAGCAGCCCCAGTGGCAACGAAAAACTGTTTTTT
clone_size: -; v_call: TRBV25-1; d_call: -; j_call: TRBJ2-5; cdr3_aa: CASSEYHGPFQETQYF; cdr3_nt: TGTGCCAGCAGTGAATATCACGGTCCATTTCAAGAGACCCAGTACTTC
clone_size: few; v_call: TRBV2; d_call: -; j_call: TRBJ2-2; cdr3_aa: CASSAIAGGELFF; cdr3_nt: TGTGCCAGCAGTGCCATAGCAGGGGGGGAGCTGTTTTTT
clone_size: -; v_call: TRBV28; d_call: -; j_call: TRBJ2-7; cdr3_aa: CASRLLPGSHYEQYF; cdr3_nt: TGTGCCAGCAGACTCCTGCCAGGCAGTCACTACGAGCAGTACTTC
clone_size: -; v_call: TRBV6-1; d_call: TRBD1; j_call: TRBJ2-3; cdr3_aa: CASTPQGYTQYF; cdr3_nt: TGTGCCAGCACCCCACAGGGGTATACGCAGTATTTT
clone_size: -; v_call: TRBV30; d_call: -; j_call: TRBJ1-1; cdr3_aa: CAWSVRGNTEAFF; cdr3_nt: TGTGCCTGGAGTGTTCGGGGGAACACTGAAGCTTTCTTT
clone_size: -; v_call: TRBV2; d_call: TRBD1; j_call: TRBJ2-3; cdr3_aa: CASRAQGATDTQYF; cdr3_nt: TGTGCCAGCAGGGCTCAGGGGGCGACAGATACGCAGTATTTT
clone_size: -; v_call: TRBV5-8; d_call: -; j_call: TRBJ2-5; cdr3_aa: CASSLDLDGETQYF; cdr3_nt: TGTGCCAGCAGCTTGGACCTAGACGGTGAGACCCAGTACTTC
clone_size: -; v_call: TRBV6-1; d_call: -; j_call: TRBJ1-5; cdr3_aa: CASRSRGGNQPQHF; cdr3_nt: TGTGCCAGCAGGAGCAGGGGTGGCAATCAGCCCCAGCATTTT
clone_size: once; v_call: TRBV5-1; d_call: -; j_call: TRBJ1-3; cdr3_aa: CASSTGDHSGNTIYF; cdr3_nt: TGCGCCAGTTCGACGGGGGACCACTCTGGAAACACCATATATTTT
clone_size: -; v_call: TRBV9; d_call: -; j_call: TRBJ2-1; cdr3_aa: CASSVRSGGPRDYNEQFF; cdr3_nt: TGTGCCAGCAGCGTAAGGAGCGGAGGGCCGCGGGATTACAATGAGCAGTTCTTC
clone_size: -; v_call: TRBV5-1; d_call: TRBD1; j_call: TRBJ1-4; cdr3_aa: CARRQGGEKLFF; cdr3_nt: TGCGCCAGAAGACAGGGTGGGGAAAAACTGTTTTTT
clone_size: -; v_call: TRBV5-5; d_call: TRBD1; j_call: TRBJ1-2; cdr3_aa: CASSHLYEGAKGYTF; cdr3_nt: TGTGCCAGCAGCCATTTGTATGAGGGGGCAAAAGGCTACACCTTC
clone_size: -; v_call: TRBV2; d_call: -; j_call: TRBJ2-7; cdr3_aa: CASSDRKGRTSYEQYF; cdr3_nt: TGTGCCAGCAGTGACCGAAAGGGGCGGACGTCCTACGAGCAGTACTTC
clone_size: -; v_call: TRBV29-1; d_call: TRBD2; j_call: TRBJ2-1; cdr3_aa: CSVDGTSAYNEQFF; cdr3_nt: TGCAGCGTAGACGGGACTAGCGCTTACAATGAGCAGTTCTTC
clone_size: -; v_call: TRBV29-1; d_call: -; j_call: TRBJ1-2; cdr3_aa: CSVIGGVQGYTF; cdr3_nt: TGCAGCGTCATTGGGGGGGTGCAAGGCTACACCTTC
clone_size: -; v_call: TRBV4-1; d_call: -; j_call: TRBJ1-6; cdr3_aa: CASSQADYEDSPLHF; cdr3_nt: TGCGCCAGCAGCCAAGCCGACTACGAGGATTCACCCCTCCACTTT
clone_size: -; v_call: TRBV30; d_call: -; j_call: TRBJ1-3; cdr3_aa: CAWSRTDGNTIYF; cdr3_nt: TGTGCCTGGAGTAGGACAGATGGAAACACCATATATTTT
clone_size: -; v_call: TRBV6-5; d_call: -; j_call: TRBJ2-7; cdr3_aa: CASSSGRYEQYF; cdr3_nt: TGTGCCAGCAGTTCAGGCCGGTACGAGCAGTACTTC
clone_size: -; v_call: TRBV7-9; d_call: -; j_call: TRBJ2-1; cdr3_aa: CASSLDQGRSYNEQFF; cdr3_nt: TGTGCCAGCAGCTTAGATCAGGGCCGCTCCTACAATGAGCAGTTCTTC
clone_size: once; v_call: TRBV6-1; d_call: -; j_call: TRBJ1-2; cdr3_aa: CASSPVVGSGYTF; cdr3_nt: TGTGCCAGCAGCCCCGTGGTGGGCAGCGGCTACACCTTC
clone_size: -; v_call: TRBV19; d_call: TRBD1; j_call: TRBJ2-2; cdr3_aa: CASNGQGDGELFF; cdr3_nt: TGTGCCAGTAACGGACAGGGAGACGGGGAGCTGTTTTTT
clone_size: -; v_call: TRBV7-2; d_call: -; j_call: TRBJ1-1; cdr3_aa: CASTTGQFNTEAFF; cdr3_nt: TGTGCCAGCACCACCGGACAGTTCAACACTGAAGCTTTCTTT